Sequencing of this TCR beta chain was carried out in a study of blood T cell repertoires in COVID-19. Study in general: PBMCs, B-cell-depleted T cells, or T cells provided the cDNA or gDNA that made up the material.

Germline V gene sequence: CDR1 SGHVS, CDR2 FQNEAQ. The CDR3 contains 15 residues. Trimming took off 5 bases at V and 4 bases at J, with 17 bases between the two ends. Clones were read by immunoSEQ multiplex PCR, and TCRdb kept only the in-frame ones, dropping some. This sample yields some 240,000 clones, of which approximately 84% are seen a single time; more than 6.5% belongs to the top ten. This clonotype was obtained from a woman aged 45 to 65 who had been exposed to COVID-19. This chain links TRBV7-8 with TRBJ1-2, with D maybe TRBD1 (5 bases). Sequenced material: PBMCs or T cells enriched from blood (not recorded which). This chain's CDR3 is CASSRGLGGVYGYTF. CDR3 nucleotides: TGTGCCAGCAGCCGCGGATTGGGGGGTGTCTATGGCTACACCTTC.